These T cell receptor beta chains were read from a single sample in a study of T cells and copy number aberrations in small-cell lung cancer. The protocol was immunoSEQ multiplex PCR, while the TCRdb copy is restricted to in-frame clones and leaves out a portion. The table includes about 6,600 clones, 70% to 80% detected once. Sequenced: normal tissue next to the tumor. The receptors originated from a woman in her seventies with small cell lung cancer. Some clones in this sample may be carry-over from other donors' samples. The CDR3 runs from the conserved cysteine through the conserved F or W. Fields, in order: J gene, D gene, V gene, clone size, CDR3 protein, CDR3 DNA. A D gene is named only where the DNA matches it firmly. Rows may omit the clone size; those that give it use once, few, many or a size class.

J: TRBJ1-1
D: NA
V: TRBV30
size: NA
CDR3: CAWPTAMNTEAFF
DNA: TGTGCCTGGCCCACAGCGATGAACACTGAAGCTTTCTTT

J: TRBJ2-3
D: TRBD2
V: TRBV28
size: NA
CDR3: CASSLLAGGEDTQYF
DNA: TGTGCCAGCAGTTTGCTAGCGGGAGGGGAGGATACGCAGTATTTT

J: TRBJ2-2
D: NA
V: TRBV6-5
size: NA
CDR3: CASSYDLNTGELFF
DNA: TGTGCCAGCAGTTACGACCTCAACACCGGGGAGCTGTTTTTT

J: TRBJ2-7
D: NA
V: TRBV7-9
size: NA
CDR3: CASSPRDNPFGQYF
DNA: TGTGCCAGCAGCCCAAGGGACAATCCCTTCGGGCAGTACTTC

J: TRBJ2-1
D: TRBD2
V: TRBV7-2
size: medium-sized
CDR3: CASSFSGSKNEQFF
DNA: TGTGCCAGCAGCTTTAGCGGGAGTAAGAATGAGCAGTTCTTC

J: TRBJ2-3
D: NA
V: TRBV27
size: NA
CDR3: CASSRDARVTQYF
DNA: TGTGCCAGCAGCCGGGACGCCAGGGTCACGCAGTATTTT

J: TRBJ2-1
D: TRBD2
V: TRBV6-5
size: NA
CDR3: CTSSYMGGSSVF
DNA: TGTACCAGCAGTTACATGGGCGGGAGCTCCGTCTTC

J: TRBJ2-7
D: TRBD1
V: TRBV5-6
size: NA
CDR3: CASSFTGVGRDSLYEQYF
DNA: TGTGCCAGTAGCTTCACGGGTGTCGGCCGGGACAGCCTCTACGAGCAGTACTTC

J: TRBJ2-3
D: TRBD1
V: TRBV5-1
size: NA
CDR3: CASSRQMDRSTDTQYF
DNA: TGCGCCAGCAGCCGACAAATGGACAGGAGCACAGATACGCAGTATTTT

J: TRBJ1-1
D: NA
V: TRBV27
size: NA
CDR3: CASSSRMNTEAFF
DNA: TGTGCCAGCAGTTCCAGGATGAACACTGAAGCTTTCTTT

J: TRBJ1-2
D: TRBD1
V: TRBV13
size: NA
CDR3: CASSRSGQGADYGYTF
DNA: TGTGCCAGCAGCAGATCGGGACAGGGGGCGGACTATGGCTACACCTTC

J: TRBJ1-1
D: NA
V: TRBV30
size: NA
CDR3: CAWSRRGLGTFF
DNA: TGTGCCTGGAGCCGCCGGGGGCTTGGGACTTTCTTT

J: TRBJ2-3
D: TRBD1
V: TRBV29-1
size: once
CDR3: CSVGQGGDTQYF
DNA: TGCAGCGTTGGACAGGGGGGGGATACGCAGTATTTT

J: TRBJ2-7
D: TRBD2
V: TRBV4-2
size: NA
CDR3: CASSRLAGGAYEQYF
DNA: TGTGCCAGCAGCCGACTAGCGGGAGGGGCCTACGAGCAGTACTTC

J: TRBJ2-7
D: NA
V: TRBV6-1
size: NA
CDR3: CASSVIAPYEQYF
DNA: TGTGCCAGCAGTGTCATAGCCCCTTACGAGCAGTACTTC

J: TRBJ2-1
D: NA
V: TRBV7-9
size: NA
CDR3: CASSIRGAEDNEQFF
DNA: TGTGCCAGCAGCATCAGGGGGGCCGAGGACAATGAGCAGTTCTTC

J: TRBJ2-5
D: NA
V: TRBV19
size: NA
CDR3: CASSTIPQETQYF
DNA: TGTGCCAGTAGTACCATCCCTCAAGAGACCCAGTACTTC

J: TRBJ2-7
D: TRBD1
V: TRBV19
size: NA
CDR3: CASRGQGMEQYF
DNA: TGTGCCAGTAGGGGACAGGGGATGGAGCAGTACTTC

J: TRBJ2-1
D: NA
V: TRBV15
size: NA
CDR3: CATSREGGNKDEQFF
DNA: TGTGCCACCAGCCGCGAGGGAGGTAATAAGGATGAGCAGTTCTTC

J: TRBJ2-3
D: NA
V: TRBV7-3
size: few
CDR3: CASSLQASTDTQYF
DNA: TGTGCCAGCAGCTTACAAGCTTCCACAGATACGCAGTATTTT

J: TRBJ2-1
D: TRBD2
V: TRBV9
size: NA
CDR3: CASSVETGGTSGTNNEQFF
DNA: TGTGCCAGCAGCGTAGAAACGGGAGGGACTAGCGGGACCAACAATGAGCAGTTCTTC

J: TRBJ2-3
D: TRBD2
V: TRBV10-3
size: hyperexpanded
CDR3: CAISDTSGRGTDTQYF
DNA: TGTGCCATCAGTGATACTAGCGGGAGGGGCACAGATACGCAGTATTTT

J: TRBJ2-2
D: NA
V: TRBV7-6
size: NA
CDR3: CASSLVAGNTGELFF
DNA: TGTGCCAGCAGCTTAGTGGCGGGGAACACCGGGGAGCTGTTTTTT

J: TRBJ1-1
D: NA
V: TRBV2
size: once
CDR3: CASSEEAANTEAFF
DNA: TGTGCCAGCAGTGAAGAGGCAGCGAACACTGAAGCTTTCTTT

J: TRBJ2-1
D: TRBD2
V: TRBV30
size: NA
CDR3: CAWSVGSGSSYNEQFF
DNA: TGTGCCTGGAGTGTAGGAAGCGGGAGCTCCTACAATGAGCAGTTCTTC

J: TRBJ2-1
D: NA
V: TRBV27
size: NA
CDR3: CASSLTWSSYNEQFF
DNA: TGTGCCAGCAGTTTGACCTGGAGCTCCTACAATGAGCAGTTCTTC

J: TRBJ2-1
D: TRBD1
V: TRBV6-5
size: NA
CDR3: CASSYGQVVNEQFF
DNA: TGTGCCAGCAGTTACGGACAGGTTGTCAATGAGCAGTTCTTC

J: TRBJ2-1
D: NA
V: TRBV2
size: NA
CDR3: CASSVWYAHPNEQFF
DNA: TGTGCCAGCAGTGTTTGGTACGCCCACCCCAATGAGCAATTCTTC

J: TRBJ2-1
D: NA
V: TRBV11-2
size: NA
CDR3: CASSFTGYNEQFF
DNA: TGTGCCAGCAGCTTCACCGGATACAATGAGCAGTTCTTC

J: TRBJ2-7
D: NA
V: TRBV20-1
size: few
CDR3: CSARVGREQYF
DNA: TGCAGTGCTAGAGTAGGGAGGGAGCAGTACTTC

J: TRBJ1-3
D: NA
V: TRBV28
size: NA
CDR3: CASSRQSSGNTIYF
DNA: TGTGCCAGCAGTCGACAAAGCTCTGGAAACACCATATATTTT

J: TRBJ2-5
D: NA
V: TRBV18
size: NA
CDR3: CASSPEDYYKKETQYF
DNA: TGTGCCAGCTCACCAGAGGACTACTATAAAAAAGAGACCCAGTACTTC

J: TRBJ2-1
D: TRBD1
V: TRBV4-1
size: NA
CDR3: CASSQGAGTVYNEQFF
DNA: TGCGCCAGCAGCCAAGGGGCCGGGACAGTGTACAATGAGCAGTTCTTC

J: TRBJ1-1
D: TRBD1
V: TRBV2
size: NA
CDR3: CASNEDRGAFF
DNA: TGTGCCAGCAACGAGGACAGGGGAGCTTTCTTT

J: TRBJ2-1
D: NA
V: TRBV9
size: NA
CDR3: CASSVATVGEQFF
DNA: TGTGCCAGCAGCGTAGCTACCGTCGGTGAGCAGTTCTTC

J: TRBJ1-2
D: NA
V: TRBV20-1
size: NA
CDR3: CSARKTLGYTF
DNA: TGCAGTGCTAGAAAGACTCTTGGCTACACCTTC

J: TRBJ2-3
D: TRBD1
V: TRBV4-1
size: few
CDR3: CASSQEVRDRGIPADTQYF
DNA: TGCGCCAGCAGCCAAGAAGTTCGGGACAGGGGGATTCCGGCAGATACGCAGTATTTT

J: TRBJ2-7
D: TRBD1
V: TRBV7-6
size: NA
CDR3: CASSTTQGILSEQYF
DNA: TGTGCCAGCAGCACTACACAGGGGATACTGAGCGAGCAGTACTTC

J: TRBJ1-5
D: NA
V: TRBV30
size: NA
CDR3: CAWSPPPRGGTQPQHF
DNA: TGTGCCTGGAGTCCCCCCCCTCGGGGGGGAACTCAGCCCCAGCATTTT

J: TRBJ1-1
D: TRBD1
V: TRBV5-4
size: NA
CDR3: CASNKQGMNTEAFF
DNA: TGTGCCAGCAATAAACAGGGGATGAACACTGAAGCTTTCTTT

J: TRBJ2-2
D: TRBD2
V: TRBV28
size: NA
CDR3: CASRRRGRTGELFF
DNA: TGTGCCAGTCGCCGGCGGGGGAGGACCGGGGAGCTGTTTTTT

J: TRBJ2-1
D: NA
V: TRBV21-1
size: NA
CDR3: CASSKESRPPSYNEQFF
DNA: TGTGCCAGCAGCAAAGAGAGCAGGCCGCCCTCCTACAATGAGCAGTTCTTC